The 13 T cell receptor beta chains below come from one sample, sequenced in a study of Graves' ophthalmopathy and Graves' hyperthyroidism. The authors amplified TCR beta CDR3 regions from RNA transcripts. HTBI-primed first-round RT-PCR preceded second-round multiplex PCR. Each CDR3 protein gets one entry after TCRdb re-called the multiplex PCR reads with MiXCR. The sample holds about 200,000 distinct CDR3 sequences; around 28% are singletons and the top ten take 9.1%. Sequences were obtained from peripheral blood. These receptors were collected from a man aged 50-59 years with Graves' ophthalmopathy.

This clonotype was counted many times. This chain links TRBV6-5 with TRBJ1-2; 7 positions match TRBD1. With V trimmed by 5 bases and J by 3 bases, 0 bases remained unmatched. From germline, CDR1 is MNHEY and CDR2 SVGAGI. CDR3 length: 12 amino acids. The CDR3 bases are TGTGCCAGCAGTACAGGGGACTATGGCTACACCTTC. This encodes CASSTGDYGYTF.

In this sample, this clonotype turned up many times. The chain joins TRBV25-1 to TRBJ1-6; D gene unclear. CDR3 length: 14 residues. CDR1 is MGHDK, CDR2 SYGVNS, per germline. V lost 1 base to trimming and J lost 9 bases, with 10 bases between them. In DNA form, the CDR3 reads TGTGCCAGCAGTGAATCACGGCTTGGTTCACCCCTCCACTTT. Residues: CASSESRLGSPLHF.

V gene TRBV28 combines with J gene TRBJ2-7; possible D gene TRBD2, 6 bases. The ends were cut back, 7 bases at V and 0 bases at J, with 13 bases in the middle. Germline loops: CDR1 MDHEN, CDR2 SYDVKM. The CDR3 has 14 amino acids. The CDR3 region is CASTHLTSSYEQYF. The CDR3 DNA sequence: TGTGCCAGCACCCATCTGACTAGCTCCTACGAGCAGTACTTC. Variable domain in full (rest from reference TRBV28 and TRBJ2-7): DVKVTQSSRYLVKRTGEKVFLECVQDMDHENMFWYRQDPGLGLRLIYFSYDVKMKEKGDIPEGYSVSREKKERFSLILESASTNQTSMYLCASTHLTSSYEQYFGPGTRLTVT.

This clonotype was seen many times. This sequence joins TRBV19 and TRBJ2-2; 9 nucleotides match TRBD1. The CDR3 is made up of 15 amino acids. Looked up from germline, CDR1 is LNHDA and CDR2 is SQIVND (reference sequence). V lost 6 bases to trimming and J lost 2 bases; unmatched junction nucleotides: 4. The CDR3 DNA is TGTGCCAGTAGGACAGGGGGAGTCAACACCGGGGAGCTGTTTTTT. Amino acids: CASRTGGVNTGELFF.

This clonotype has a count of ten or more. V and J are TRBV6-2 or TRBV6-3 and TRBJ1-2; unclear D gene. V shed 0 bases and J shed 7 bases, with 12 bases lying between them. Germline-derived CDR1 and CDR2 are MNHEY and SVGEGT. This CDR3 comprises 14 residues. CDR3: CASSYSSQSGGYTF. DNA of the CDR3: TGTGCCAGCAGTTACTCGAGTCAGAGCGGTGGCTACACCTTC.

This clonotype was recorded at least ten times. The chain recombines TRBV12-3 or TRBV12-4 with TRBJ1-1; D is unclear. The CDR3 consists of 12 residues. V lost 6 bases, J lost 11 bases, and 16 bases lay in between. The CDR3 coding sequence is TGTGCCAGCAGCCCCTCGGGAGGAAGGGCTTTCTTT. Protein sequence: CASSPSGGRAFF.

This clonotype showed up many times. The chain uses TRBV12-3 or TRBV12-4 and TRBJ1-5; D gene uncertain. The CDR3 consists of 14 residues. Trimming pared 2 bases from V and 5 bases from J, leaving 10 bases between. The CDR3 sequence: CASSLKIKDQPQHF. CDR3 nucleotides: TGTGCCAGCAGTTTAAAGATTAAAGATCAGCCCCAGCATTTT.

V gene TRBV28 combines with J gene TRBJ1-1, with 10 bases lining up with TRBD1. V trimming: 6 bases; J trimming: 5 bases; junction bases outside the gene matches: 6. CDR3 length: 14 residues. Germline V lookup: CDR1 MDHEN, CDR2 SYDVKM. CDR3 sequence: CASSRGQGWTEAFF. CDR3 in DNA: TGTGCCAGCAGCCGGGGACAGGGGTGGACTGAAGCTTTCTTT.

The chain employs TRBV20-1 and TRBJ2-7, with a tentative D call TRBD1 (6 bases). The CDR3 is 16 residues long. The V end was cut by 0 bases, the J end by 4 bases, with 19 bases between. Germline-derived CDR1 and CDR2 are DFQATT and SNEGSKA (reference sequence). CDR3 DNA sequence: TGCAGTGCTAGAGAGTCCGAAGGACAGAGGCAATACGAGCAGTACTTC. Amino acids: CSARESEGQRQYEQYF.

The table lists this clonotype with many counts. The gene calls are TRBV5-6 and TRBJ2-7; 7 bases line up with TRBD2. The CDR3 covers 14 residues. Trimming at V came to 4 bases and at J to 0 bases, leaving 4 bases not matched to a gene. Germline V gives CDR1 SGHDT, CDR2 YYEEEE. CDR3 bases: TGTGCCAGCAGCCCTAGCGGAGACTCCTACGAGCAGTACTTC. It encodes CASSPSGDSYEQYF.

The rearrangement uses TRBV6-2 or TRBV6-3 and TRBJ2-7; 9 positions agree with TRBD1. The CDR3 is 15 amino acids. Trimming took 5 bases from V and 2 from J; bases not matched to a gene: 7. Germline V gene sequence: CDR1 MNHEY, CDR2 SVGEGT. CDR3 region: CASSPLGTGTYEQYF. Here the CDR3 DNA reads TGTGCCAGCAGTCCCCTGGGGACAGGGACCTACGAGCAGTACTTC.

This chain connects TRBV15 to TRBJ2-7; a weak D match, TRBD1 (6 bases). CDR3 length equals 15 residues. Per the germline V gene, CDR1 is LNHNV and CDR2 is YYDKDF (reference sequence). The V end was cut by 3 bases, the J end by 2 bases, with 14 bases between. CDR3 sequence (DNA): TGTGCCACCAGCAGTCGGGACAAAAACACCTACGAGCAGTACTTC. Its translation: CATSSRDKNTYEQYF.

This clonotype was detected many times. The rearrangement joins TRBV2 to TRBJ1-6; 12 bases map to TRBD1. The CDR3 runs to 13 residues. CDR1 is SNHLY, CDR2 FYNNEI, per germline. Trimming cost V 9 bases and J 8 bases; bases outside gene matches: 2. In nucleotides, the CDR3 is TGTGCCAGGGGACAGGGGGCTTATTCACCCCTCCACTTT. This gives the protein CARGQGAYSPLHF.